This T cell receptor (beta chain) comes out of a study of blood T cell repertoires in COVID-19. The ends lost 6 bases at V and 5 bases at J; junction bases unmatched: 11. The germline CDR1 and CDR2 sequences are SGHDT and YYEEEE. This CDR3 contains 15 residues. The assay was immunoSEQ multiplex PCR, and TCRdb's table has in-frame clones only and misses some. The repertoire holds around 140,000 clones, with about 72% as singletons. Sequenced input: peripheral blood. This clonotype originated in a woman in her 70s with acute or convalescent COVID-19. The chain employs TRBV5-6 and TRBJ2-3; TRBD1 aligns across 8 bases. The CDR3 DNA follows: TGTGCCAGCACTCTGGACAGGGTAGTGGGAGATACGCAGTATTTT. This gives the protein CASTLDRVVGDTQYF. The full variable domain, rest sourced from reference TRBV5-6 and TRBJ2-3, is DAGVTQSPTHLIKTRGQQVTLRCSPKSGHDTVSWYQQALGQGPQFIFQYYEEEERQRGNFPDRFSGHQFPNYSSELNVNALLLGDSALYLCASTLDRVVGDTQYFGPGTRLTVL.